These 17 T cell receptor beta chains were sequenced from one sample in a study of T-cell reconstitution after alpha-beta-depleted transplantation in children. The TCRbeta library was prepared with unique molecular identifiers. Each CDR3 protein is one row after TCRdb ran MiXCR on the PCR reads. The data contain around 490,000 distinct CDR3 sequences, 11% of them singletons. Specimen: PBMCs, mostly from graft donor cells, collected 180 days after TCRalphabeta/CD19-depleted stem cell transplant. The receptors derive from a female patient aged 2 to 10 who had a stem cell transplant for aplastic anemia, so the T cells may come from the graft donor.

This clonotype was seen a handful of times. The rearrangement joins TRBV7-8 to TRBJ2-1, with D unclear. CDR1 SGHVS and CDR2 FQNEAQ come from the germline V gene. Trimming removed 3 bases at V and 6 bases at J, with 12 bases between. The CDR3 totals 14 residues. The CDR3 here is CASSFWSAGNEQFF. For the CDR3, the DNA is TGTGCCAGCAGCTTTTGGTCTGCTGGCAATGAGCAGTTCTTC.

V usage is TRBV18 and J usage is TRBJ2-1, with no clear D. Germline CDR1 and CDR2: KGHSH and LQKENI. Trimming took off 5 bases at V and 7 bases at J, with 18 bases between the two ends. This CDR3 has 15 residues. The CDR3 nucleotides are TGTGCCAGCTCAACGTTCTTTGGAAAGGTAAATGAGCAGTTCTTC. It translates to CASSTFFGKVNEQFF.

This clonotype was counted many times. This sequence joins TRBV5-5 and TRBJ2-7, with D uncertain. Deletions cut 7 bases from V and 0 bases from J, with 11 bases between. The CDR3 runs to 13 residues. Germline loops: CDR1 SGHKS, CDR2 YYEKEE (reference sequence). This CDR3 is CASGSQSSYEQYF. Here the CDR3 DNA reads TGTGCCAGCGGTTCCCAAAGCTCCTACGAGCAGTACTTC.

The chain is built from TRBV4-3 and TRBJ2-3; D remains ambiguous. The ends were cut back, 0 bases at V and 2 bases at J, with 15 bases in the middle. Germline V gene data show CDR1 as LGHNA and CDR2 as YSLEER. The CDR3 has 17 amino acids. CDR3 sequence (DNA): TGCGCCAGCAGCCAAGATCCCACCTCACGGTTCACAGATACGCAGTATTTT. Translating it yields CASSQDPTSRFTDTQYF.

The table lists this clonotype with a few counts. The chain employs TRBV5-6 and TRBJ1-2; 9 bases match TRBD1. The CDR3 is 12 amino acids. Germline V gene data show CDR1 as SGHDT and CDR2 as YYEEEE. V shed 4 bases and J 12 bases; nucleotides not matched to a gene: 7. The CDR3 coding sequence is TGTGCCAGCAGCCCAGGACAGGGGAGCGACACCTTC. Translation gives CASSPGQGSDTF.

The CDR3 bases are TGTGCCAGCAGTTTCCCTCGGGACAGAACATATGGCTACACCTTC. Translated, it gives CASSFPRDRTYGYTF. The chain links TRBV28 to TRBJ1-2; 7 nucleotides match TRBD1. The germline gives CDR1 MDHEN, CDR2 SYDVKM. V shed 3 bases, J shed 5 bases, and the junction held 9 bases outside the gene matches. The CDR3 totals 15 residues.

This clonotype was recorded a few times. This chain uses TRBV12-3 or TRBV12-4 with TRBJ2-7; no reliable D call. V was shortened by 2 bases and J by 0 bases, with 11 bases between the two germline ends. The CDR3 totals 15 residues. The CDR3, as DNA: TGTGCCAGCAGTTTAACCGCCGTCGGCTCCTACGAGCAGTACTTC. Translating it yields CASSLTAVGSYEQYF.

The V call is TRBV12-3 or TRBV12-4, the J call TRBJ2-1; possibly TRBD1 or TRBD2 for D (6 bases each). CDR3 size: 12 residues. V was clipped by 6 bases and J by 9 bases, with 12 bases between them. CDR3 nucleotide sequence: TGTGCCAGCAGAGGGGGGTTGGGTGAGCAGTTCTTC. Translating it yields CASRGGLGEQFF.

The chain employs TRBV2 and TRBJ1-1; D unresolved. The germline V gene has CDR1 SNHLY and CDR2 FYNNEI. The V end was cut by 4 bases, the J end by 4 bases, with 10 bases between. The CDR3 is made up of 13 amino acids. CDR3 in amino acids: CASSAWPGTEAFF. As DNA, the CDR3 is TGTGCCAGCAGTGCATGGCCGGGCACTGAAGCTTTCTTT. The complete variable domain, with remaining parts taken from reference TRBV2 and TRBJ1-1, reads EPEVTQTPSHQVTQMGQEVILRCVPISNHLYFYWYRQILGQKVEFLVSFYNNEISEKSEIFDDQFSVERPDGSNFTLKIRSTKLEDSAMYFCASSAWPGTEAFFGQGTRLTVV.

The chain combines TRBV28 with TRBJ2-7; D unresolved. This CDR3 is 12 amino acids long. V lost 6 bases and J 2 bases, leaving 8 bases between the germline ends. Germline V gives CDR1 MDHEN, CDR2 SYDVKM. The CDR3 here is CASSPFAYEQYF. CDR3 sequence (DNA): TGTGCCAGCAGCCCCTTCGCCTACGAGCAGTACTTC.

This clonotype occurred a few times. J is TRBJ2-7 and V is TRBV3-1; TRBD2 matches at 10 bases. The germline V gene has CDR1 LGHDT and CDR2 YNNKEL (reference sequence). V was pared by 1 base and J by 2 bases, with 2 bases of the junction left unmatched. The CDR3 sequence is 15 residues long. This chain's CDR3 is CASSQGTSGPYEQYV. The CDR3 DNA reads TGTGCCAGCAGCCAAGGGACTAGCGGACCCTACGAGCAGTACGTC.

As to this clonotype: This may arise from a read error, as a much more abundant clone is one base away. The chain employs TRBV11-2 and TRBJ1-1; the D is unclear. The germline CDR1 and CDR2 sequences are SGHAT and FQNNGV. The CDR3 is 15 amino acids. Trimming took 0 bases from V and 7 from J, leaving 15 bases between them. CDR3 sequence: CASSLDREEVNEAFF. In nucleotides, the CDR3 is TGTGCCAGCAGCTTAGATCGTGAGGAGGTTAATGAAGCTTTCTTT.

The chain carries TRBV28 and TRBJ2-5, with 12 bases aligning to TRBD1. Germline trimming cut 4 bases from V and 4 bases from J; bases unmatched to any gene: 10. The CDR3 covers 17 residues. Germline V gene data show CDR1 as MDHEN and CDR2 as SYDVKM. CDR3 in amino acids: CASSSLPGTGGGETQYF. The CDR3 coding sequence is TGTGCCAGCAGTTCCCTACCCGGGACAGGGGGCGGAGAGACCCAGTACTTC.

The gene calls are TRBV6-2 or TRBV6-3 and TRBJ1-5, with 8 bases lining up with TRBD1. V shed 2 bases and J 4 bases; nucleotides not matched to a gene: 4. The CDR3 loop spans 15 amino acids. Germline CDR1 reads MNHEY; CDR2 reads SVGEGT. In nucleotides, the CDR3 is TGTGCCAGCAGTTACCGGGACAGGCCGAATCAGCCCCAGCATTTT. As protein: CASSYRDRPNQPQHF.

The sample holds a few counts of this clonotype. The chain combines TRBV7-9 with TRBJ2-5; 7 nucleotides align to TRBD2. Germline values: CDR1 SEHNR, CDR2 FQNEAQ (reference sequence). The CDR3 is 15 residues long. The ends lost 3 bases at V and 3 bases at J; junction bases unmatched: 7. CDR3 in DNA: TGTGCCAGCAGCTTGTTGGGGGGGACGGAAGAGACCCAGTACTTC. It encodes CASSLLGGTEETQYF.

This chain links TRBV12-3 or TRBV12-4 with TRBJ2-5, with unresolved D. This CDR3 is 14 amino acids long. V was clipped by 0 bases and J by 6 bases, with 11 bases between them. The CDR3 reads CASSLAGWEQTQYF. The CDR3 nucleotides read TGTGCCAGCAGTTTAGCTGGGTGGGAACAGACCCAGTACTTC.

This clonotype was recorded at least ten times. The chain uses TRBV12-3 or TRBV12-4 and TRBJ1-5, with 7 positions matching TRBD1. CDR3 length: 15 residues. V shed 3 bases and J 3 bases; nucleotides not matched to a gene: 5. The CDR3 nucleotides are TGTGCCAGCAGTTTGTTCAGGGGGGCCAATCAGCCCCAGCATTTT. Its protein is CASSLFRGANQPQHF.